This T cell receptor (beta chain) was found in a study of radiation and T cells in renal cell carcinoma. Study-wide background: Nephrectomy followed 15 Gy stereotactic body radiation by 4 weeks. Study-wide points: From baseline, blood top tumor clonotypes peaked at 2 weeks post-radiation.

As to this clone: The antigen remains unidentified. The same CDR3 also results from other DNA sequences found in this sample.

Documented time point: blood 2 weeks post-SBRT. Treatment in this sample: 15 Gy SBRT to primary tumor, nephrectomy 4 weeks later. Radiation-treated patients gave blood at baseline, week 2 and week 4. Clear cell pathology was present in this patient's renal cell carcinoma. The table came from immunoSEQ multiplex PCR; TCRdb's copy has only in-frame clones and leaves some out. The sample holds about 120,000 clones, around 81% seen once. V shed 6 bases and J shed 1 base, with 4 bases lying between them. Germline V gene sequence: CDR1 LNHDA, CDR2 SQIVND (reference sequence). The CDR3 totals 12 residues. The chain recombines TRBV19 with TRBJ1-5; D gene uncertain. The clonotype comes from a man aged 45-65 years with renal cell carcinoma. Specimen: blood, collected from a patient whose treatment included radiotherapy and nephrectomy. CDR3 sequence: CASRDSNQPQHF. DNA for the CDR3: TGTGCCAGTAGGGACAGCAATCAGCCCCAGCATTTT.